This T cell receptor beta chain was recovered during a study of Ad26.COV2.S vaccination and SARS-CoV-2 variants. Study details: In the study, Ad26.COV2.S was injected intramuscularly once, or twice 56 days apart.

This CDR3 is 13 amino acids long. Trimming removed 0 bases at V and 4 bases at J, with 10 bases between. From germline, CDR1 is GTSNPN and CDR2 SVGIG (reference sequence). Points on this clone: The antigen is not known.

Described treatment: 15 to 20 received Ad26.COV2.S at low or high dose, single or two shots; about five received placebo; per-sample allocation not given. The study sampled participants on day 63 after the first vaccine or placebo injection. Ad26 vector vaccine expressed Wuhan-strain SARS-CoV-2 spike. Study-level findings and limits: Vaccine recipients showed a spike-specific TCR breadth that was higher than in placebo recipients. Vaccinated and placebo-treated recipients had similar non-spike TCR breadth.

TCRdb keeps only in-frame clones here, not all; method: immunoSEQ multiplex PCR. The sample lists approximately 350,000 clones, 83% seen once, with just under 7.5% in the top ten. This material consisted of peripheral blood, taken in a trial of Ad26.COV2.S vaccine versus placebo. The origin of this receptor is a person aged 18-65 years who received the Ad26.COV2.S COVID-19 vaccine or a placebo. The V call is TRBV30, the J call TRBJ2-7, with D perhaps matching TRBD2 (6 bases). This chain's CDR3 is CAWSVSGVYEQYF. The DNA of the CDR3 is TGTGCCTGGAGTGTATCGGGAGTTTACGAGCAGTACTTC. Full variable domain (outside the CDR3, taken from reference TRBV30 and TRBJ2-7): SQTIHQWPATLVQPVGSPLSLECTVEGTSNPNLYWYRQAAGRGLQLLFYSVGIGQISSEVPQNLSASRPQDRQFILSSKKLLLSDSGFYLCAWSVSGVYEQYFGPGTRLTVT.